The following is a T cell receptor beta chain sequence with its context. The sample originates from a study of blood T cell repertoires in COVID-19. V was cut by 3 bases and J by 8 bases, with 16 bases left in between. This CDR3 has 15 amino acids. Germline V lookup: CDR1 LNHDA, CDR2 SQIVND (reference sequence). Some clones are missing from TCRdb's copy, which holds only in-frame ones; the method was immunoSEQ multiplex PCR. The data contain about 53,000 clones, approximately 80% of them singletons. This chain connects TRBV19 to TRBJ1-4; the D gene is possibly TRBD1 (6 bases). The clonotype was recovered from a human donor with active or convalescent COVID-19. The donor label of this sample is uncertain. Sequencing used peripheral blood. CDR3 sequence reads: CASSISDRHLEKLFF. The DNA for the CDR3 is TGTGCCAGTAGTATTTCGGACAGACATCTAGAAAAACTGTTTTTT. Together with reference TRBV19 and TRBJ1-4, the CDR3 gives the full variable domain: DGGITQSPKYLFRKEGQNVTLSCEQNLNHDAMYWYRQDPGQGLRLIYYSQIVNDFQKGDIAEGYSVSREKKESFPLTVTSAQKNPTAFYLCASSISDRHLEKLFFGSGTQLSVL.